The 20 T cell receptor beta chains given below trace back to one sample, sequenced in a study of patients and donors after allogeneic stem cell transplantation. TCRdb called the RT-PCR reads again in MiXCR, with one record for every CDR3 protein. The data hold about 960,000 distinct CDR3 sequences, with roughly 18% observed a single time. The sample was blood, either unsorted or a sorted T cell fraction (not recorded which). The receptors originated from a human donor who was either an allogeneic HSCT recipient or a stem cell or donor lymphocyte infusion donor (not recorded which). It is not recorded whose cells these are; they may come from a transplant donor.

The chain is built from TRBV4-1 and TRBJ1-1; no clear D. Germline CDR1 is MGHRA and CDR2 is YSYEKL. The CDR3 contains 13 residues. Trimming stripped 3 bases from V and 4 bases from J, with 9 bases between. For the CDR3, the DNA is TGCGCCAGCAGCCACTGGTATAGCACTGAAGCTTTCTTT. Translating it yields CASSHWYSTEAFF.

The J gene is TRBJ1-6, the V gene TRBV12-3 or TRBV12-4, with TRBD1 matching 7 bases. The CDR3 has 15 amino acids. Trimming at V came to 1 base and at J to 7 bases, leaving 4 bases not matched to a gene. The CDR3 is CASSLEGGANSPLHF. The CDR3 bases are TGTGCCAGCAGTTTAGAAGGGGGCGCGAATTCACCCCTCCACTTT.

DNA of the CDR3: TGCAGTGCTTCGGACACGACTAGCGGGAGCCACGAGCAGTACTTC. Amino acids: CSASDTTSGSHEQYF. This chain joins TRBV20-1 and TRBJ2-7; 12 bases map to TRBD2. The CDR3 has 15 residues. CDR1 is DFQATT and CDR2 is SNEGSKA in the germline V gene (reference sequence). Losses at the gene ends were 5 bases for V and 5 bases for J; bases not matched to a gene: 10.

This clonotype occurred a few times. V is TRBV20-1 and J is TRBJ2-3, with a tentative D call TRBD2 (6 bases). Germline-derived CDR1 and CDR2 are DFQATT and SNEGSKA (reference sequence). This CDR3 has 15 amino acids. V lost 0 bases, J lost 2 bases, and 12 bases lay in between. The CDR3: CSARDPADYTDTQYF. In nucleotides, the CDR3 is TGCAGTGCTAGAGACCCAGCGGACTACACAGATACGCAGTATTTT.

This clonotype was seen a handful of times. The chain recombines TRBV20-1 with TRBJ2-7, with 8 bases that match TRBD1. V lost 3 bases and J lost 6; bases outside the gene matches: 10. The germline CDR1 and CDR2 sequences are DFQATT and SNEGSKA (reference sequence). This CDR3 spans 14 amino acids. Here the CDR3 reads CSASSLAGGGEQYF. Here the CDR3 DNA reads TGCAGTGCTAGTTCGCTGGCAGGGGGCGGCGAGCAGTACTTC.

The chain uses TRBV20-1 and TRBJ2-7; D assignment may be TRBD1 or TRBD2 (5 bases each). Germline V CDR1 and CDR2: DFQATT, SNEGSKA (reference sequence). The CDR3 is 11 amino acids. Trimming shortened V by 5 bases and J by 6 bases, and 11 bases separated the two germline ends. CDR3 DNA: TGCAGTGCTTACCAGGGACGCGAGCAGTACTTC. Amino acids: CSAYQGREQYF.

This chain links TRBV4-3 with TRBJ2-5; D may be TRBD2 (5 bases). The germline V and J ends were trimmed by 0 bases and 1 base, with 9 bases remaining between them. In germline, CDR1 is LGHNA, CDR2 YSLEER. The CDR3 has 15 residues. CDR3 region: CASSQETGSQETQYF. The CDR3 DNA sequence: TGCGCCAGCAGCCAAGAAACGGGATCCCAAGAGACCCAGTACTTC.

The CDR3 here is CASSLSFGTALNTGELFF. CDR3 coding DNA: TGTGCCAGCAGCTTGTCATTCGGGACAGCCCTTAACACCGGGGAGCTGTTTTTT. The chain joins TRBV5-6 to TRBJ2-2; 7 bases are shared with TRBD1. Germline CDR1 and CDR2: SGHDT and YYEEEE. With 1 base clipped from V and 2 bases from J, the junction kept 11 bases outside the gene matches. CDR3 size: 18 residues.

The table lists this clonotype with a few counts. The gene calls are TRBV20-1 and TRBJ2-1; the match to TRBD2 covers 13 bases. The germline CDR1 and CDR2 sequences are DFQATT and SNEGSKA (reference sequence). The CDR3 contains 15 residues. V shed 6 bases and J 9 bases; nucleotides not matched to a gene: 11. In DNA form, the CDR3 reads TGCAGTGCGTGGACTAGCGGGGGTTTTCTGAGTGAGCAGTTCTTC. Protein: CSAWTSGGFLSEQFF.

V is TRBV30 and J is TRBJ2-7, with a weak D call TRBD1 (6 bases). The CDR3 has 14 amino acids. Germline CDR1 is GTSNPN and CDR2 is SVGIG (reference sequence). Trimming left V 1 base short and J 5 bases short, with 15 bases between. CDR3 residues: CAWSGVGGMNEQYF. The CDR3 DNA follows: TGTGCCTGGAGTGGCGTTGGGGGCATGAACGAGCAGTACTTC.

The sample holds a few counts of this clonotype. The CDR3 reads CASRTGLGNYGYTF. CDR3 DNA: TGTGCCAGCAGGACAGGGTTGGGTAACTATGGCTACACCTTC. The chain is built from TRBV2 and TRBJ1-2, with 7 positions matching TRBD1. The CDR3 sequence is 14 residues long. The trim removed 6 bases at V and 1 base at J, leaving 5 bases unmatched. Per the germline V gene, CDR1 is SNHLY and CDR2 is FYNNEI.

In this sample, this clonotype turned up a few times. J is TRBJ2-7 and V is TRBV12-3 or TRBV12-4, with D possibly TRBD2 on 5 matching bases. The CDR3 is made up of 16 amino acids. Trimming cost V 7 bases and J 3 bases, with 22 bases left between them. The CDR3 loop is CASTPRRPGRGYEQYF. The CDR3 DNA reads TGTGCCAGCACCCCAAGGCGACCGGGGAGAGGCTACGAGCAGTACTTC.

The rearrangement links TRBV27 to TRBJ1-1; TRBD1 aligns across 7 bases. This CDR3 is built from 13 residues. Germline CDR1 is MNHEY and CDR2 is SMNVEV (reference sequence). V shed 3 bases, J shed 4 bases, and the junction held 2 bases outside the gene matches. CDR3 sequence (DNA): TGTGCCAGCAGTTTGGGACAGATCACTGAAGCTTTCTTT. Protein sequence: CASSLGQITEAFF.

The chain carries TRBV5-1 and TRBJ1-1; 8 nucleotides agree with TRBD1. V lost 3 bases, J lost 5 bases, and 12 bases stayed unmatched. CDR1 is SGHRS, CDR2 YFSETQ, per germline. The CDR3 length is 16 residues. This chain's CDR3 is CASSWTLGQGSTEAFF. CDR3 sequence (DNA): TGCGCCAGCAGCTGGACCCTCGGACAGGGAAGTACTGAAGCTTTCTTT.

J is TRBJ2-4 and V is TRBV7-2; D gene ambiguous. Germline V CDR1 and CDR2: SGHTA, FQGNSA. This CDR3 spans 14 amino acids. Between the trimmed V and J ends, which lost 1 base and 8 bases, there was a span of 12 bases. The chain's CDR3 is CASSLGGSLDIQYF. The CDR3 DNA reads TGTGCCAGCAGCTTAGGGGGTAGTCTTGACATTCAGTACTTC.

This clonotype was seen a handful of times. The chain carries TRBV29-1 and TRBJ2-2, with D unresolved. CDR3 length: 12 residues. V lost 4 bases and J lost 4, with 7 bases in between. CDR1 is SQVTM, CDR2 ANQGSEA, per germline. CDR3 sequence reads: CSVVQTTGELFF. The CDR3 DNA reads as TGCAGCGTTGTCCAGACCACCGGGGAGCTGTTTTTT.

This clonotype was seen only a few times. The chain recombines TRBV7-9 with TRBJ2-2; 14 bases are shared with TRBD2. Per the germline V gene, CDR1 is SEHNR and CDR2 is FQNEAQ (reference sequence). Losses at the gene ends were 3 bases for V and 5 bases for J; bases not matched to a gene: 5. The CDR3 is 17 residues long. CDR3 in DNA: TGTGCCAGCAGCTTGGGGACTAGCGGGAGTTATACCGGGGAGCTGTTTTTT. This translates into CASSLGTSGSYTGELFF.

The rearrangement uses TRBV29-1 and TRBJ2-1; D remains ambiguous. Trimming removed 4 bases from V and 3 bases from J, with 4 bases in between. Germline V gene data show CDR1 as SQVTM and CDR2 as ANQGSEA. The CDR3 is 11 amino acids. The CDR3 sequence: CSVVIYNEQFF. The CDR3, as DNA: TGCAGCGTTGTCATCTACAATGAGCAGTTCTTC.

This clonotype was picked up a small number of times. V usage is TRBV28 and J usage is TRBJ2-3; no clear D. V lost 3 bases and J 7 bases, leaving 11 bases between the germline ends. The CDR3 spans 13 residues. Germline V gene lookup returns CDR1 MDHEN and CDR2 SYDVKM. As DNA, the CDR3 is TGTGCCAGCAGTTTCGTTGCGCCGAATACGCAGTATTTT. This gives the protein CASSFVAPNTQYF.

The V call is TRBV7-9, the J call TRBJ2-5; D may correspond to TRBD1 or TRBD2 (6 bases each). V lost 1 base to trimming and J lost 1 base, with 16 bases between them. This CDR3 has 17 residues. Germline assignment: CDR1 SEHNR and CDR2 FQNEAQ (reference sequence). The CDR3 region is CASSLGAKGGTQETQYF. Written as DNA, the CDR3 is TGTGCCAGCAGCTTAGGAGCAAAGGGGGGAACCCAAGAGACCCAGTACTTC.